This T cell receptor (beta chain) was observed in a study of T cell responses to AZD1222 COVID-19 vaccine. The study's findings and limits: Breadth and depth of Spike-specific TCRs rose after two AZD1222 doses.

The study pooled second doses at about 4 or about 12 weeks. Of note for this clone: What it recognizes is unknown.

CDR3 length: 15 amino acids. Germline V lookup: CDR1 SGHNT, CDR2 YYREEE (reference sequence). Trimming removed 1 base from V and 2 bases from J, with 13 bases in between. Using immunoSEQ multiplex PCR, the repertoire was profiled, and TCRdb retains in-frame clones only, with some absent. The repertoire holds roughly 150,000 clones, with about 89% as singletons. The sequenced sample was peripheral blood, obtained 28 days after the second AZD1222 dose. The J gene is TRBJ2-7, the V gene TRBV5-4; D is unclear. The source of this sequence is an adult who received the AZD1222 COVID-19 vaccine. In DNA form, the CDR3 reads TGTGCCAGCAGCTTGAGGTCAGAAGCAGCCTACGAGCAGTACTTC. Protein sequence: CASSLRSEAAYEQYF. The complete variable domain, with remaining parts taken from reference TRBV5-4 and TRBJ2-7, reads ETGVTQSPTHLIKTRGQQVTLRCSSQSGHNTVSWYQQALGQGPQFIFQYYREEENGRGNFPPRFSGLQFPNYSSELNVNALELDDSALYLCASSLRSEAAYEQYFGPGTRLTVT.